This T cell receptor (beta chain) was observed in a study of blood T cells in healthy people across ages. This clonotype showed up just once. Its ends do not fully match the called genes, so a read error is possible. Together with a sample-barcoded 5' primer, a J-beta primer mix was included in a second PCR lasting about 6 to 11 cycles. TCRdb used MiXCR to reprocess the 5' RACE reads, holding one entry per CDR3 protein. The sample has about 800,000 distinct CDR3 sequences, about 47% seen once. This clonotype was obtained from an elderly man in good health. Specimen: blood.

The CDR3 loop reads CASSVFAQGDTIYF. CDR3 DNA sequence: TGTGCTAGCAGTGTTTTCGCACAAGGAGACACCATATATTTT. The chain uses TRBV2 and TRBJ1-3; D gene uncertain. The length of the CDR3 is 14 residues. The germline V gene encodes CDR1 SNHLY and CDR2 FYNNEI.